This entry concerns a single TCR beta chain. The antigen is not known. A much more abundant neighbour one base away suggests this may be a read error. The template was RNA from unsorted bulk tissue. Chemotherapy-naive patients with new lung cancer underwent thoracic surgery in China, August–late 2014. This CDR3 spans 16 amino acids. Trimming pared 0 bases from V and 11 bases from J, leaving 24 bases between. The germline gives CDR1 DFQATT, CDR2 SNEGSKA (reference sequence). The sample is drawn from a study of tumor and adjacent non-tumor tissue in lung cancer. Study-wide context: The cohort had around twelve adenocarcinoma, a couple of squamous cell and 1 small cell patients.

Overall study results and limits: In normal lung, the top 100 clones were significantly more dominant than in tumor. Tumor tissue had significantly higher TCR diversity than normal lung.

TCRbeta libraries were built with three rounds of nested PCR, modified from ARM-PCR. TCRdb called the multiplex PCR reads again in MiXCR, with one record for every CDR3 protein. The repertoire has 100,000 to 150,000 distinct CDR3 sequences, over 65% of them found once; the top ten carry about 13%. The clonotype comes from a man in his thirties or forties with non-small cell lung cancer. Source material: lung tumor tissue. This chain uses TRBV20-1 with TRBJ2-3, with D maybe TRBD2 (6 bases). The CDR3 spells CSARDLQRAGDVGQYF. In DNA form, the CDR3 reads TGCAGTGCTAGAGATCTCCAGCGGGCTGGCGATGTGGGGCAGTATTTT.